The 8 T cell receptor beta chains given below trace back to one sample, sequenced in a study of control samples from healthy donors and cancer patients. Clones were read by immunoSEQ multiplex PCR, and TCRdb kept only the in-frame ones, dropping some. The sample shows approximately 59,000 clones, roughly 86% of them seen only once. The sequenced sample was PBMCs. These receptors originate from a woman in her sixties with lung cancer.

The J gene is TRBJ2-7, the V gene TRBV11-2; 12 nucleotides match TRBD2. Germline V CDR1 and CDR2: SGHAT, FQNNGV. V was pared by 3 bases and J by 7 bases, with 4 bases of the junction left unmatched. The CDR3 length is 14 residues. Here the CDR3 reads CASSFGLAGREQYF. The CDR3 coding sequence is TGTGCCAGCAGCTTCGGACTAGCGGGGCGGGAGCAGTACTTC.

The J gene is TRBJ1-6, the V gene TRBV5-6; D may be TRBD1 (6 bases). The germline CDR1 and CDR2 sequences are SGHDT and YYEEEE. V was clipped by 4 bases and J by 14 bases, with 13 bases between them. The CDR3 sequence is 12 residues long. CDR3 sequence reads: CASSVEQGSLHF. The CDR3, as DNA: TGTGCCAGCAGCGTAGAACAGGGTTCCCTCCACTTT.

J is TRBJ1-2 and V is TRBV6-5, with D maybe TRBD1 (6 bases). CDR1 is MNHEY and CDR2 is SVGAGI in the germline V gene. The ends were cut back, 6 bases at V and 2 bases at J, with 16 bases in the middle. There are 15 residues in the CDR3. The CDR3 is CASRQPSRGNYGYTF. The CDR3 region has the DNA TGTGCCAGCAGACAGCCGAGCAGGGGAAACTATGGCTACACCTTC.

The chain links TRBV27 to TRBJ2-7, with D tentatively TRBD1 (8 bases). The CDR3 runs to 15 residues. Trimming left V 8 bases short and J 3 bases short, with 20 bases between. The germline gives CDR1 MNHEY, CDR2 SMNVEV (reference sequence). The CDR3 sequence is CASSLNRGGRYEQYF. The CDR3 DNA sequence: TGTGCCAGCTCCCTGAACAGGGGGGGACGCTACGAGCAGTACTTC.

This chain's CDR3 is CASNAGGSYEQYF. The CDR3 bases are TGTGCCAGTAACGCAGGAGGCTCCTACGAGCAGTACTTC. J is TRBJ2-7 and V is TRBV19; TRBD2 is a possible D gene (5 bases). The germline gives CDR1 LNHDA, CDR2 SQIVND (reference sequence). CDR3 length: 13 amino acids. The V gene lost 7 bases and the J gene lost 0 bases, with 10 bases spanning the gap. Supplemented by reference TRBV19 and TRBJ2-7, the full variable domain reads DGGITQSPKYLFRKEGQNVTLSCEQNLNHDAMYWYRQDPGQGLRLIYYSQIVNDFQKGDIAEGYSVSREKKESFPLTVTSAQKNPTAFYLCASNAGGSYEQYFGPGTRLTVT.

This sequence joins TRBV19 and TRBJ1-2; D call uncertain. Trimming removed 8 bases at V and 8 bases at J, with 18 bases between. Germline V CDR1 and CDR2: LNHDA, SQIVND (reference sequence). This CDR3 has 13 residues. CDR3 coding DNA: TGTGCCAGTTCGTGGACGGACTTGGGCGGCTACACCTTC. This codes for CASSWTDLGGYTF.

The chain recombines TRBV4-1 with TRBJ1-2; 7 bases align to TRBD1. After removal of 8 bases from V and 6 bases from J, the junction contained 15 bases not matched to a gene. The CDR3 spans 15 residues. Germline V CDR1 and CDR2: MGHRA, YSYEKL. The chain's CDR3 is CASGKVGQGGDGYTF. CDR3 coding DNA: TGCGCCAGCGGTAAGGTGGGCCAGGGGGGAGATGGCTACACCTTC.

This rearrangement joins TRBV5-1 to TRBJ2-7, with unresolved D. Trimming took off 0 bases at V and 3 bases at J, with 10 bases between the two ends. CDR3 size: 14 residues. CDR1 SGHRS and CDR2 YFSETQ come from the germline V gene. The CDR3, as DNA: TGCGCCAGCAGCTTGGACAAATCTGGCTACGAGCAGTACTTC. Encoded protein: CASSLDKSGYEQYF.